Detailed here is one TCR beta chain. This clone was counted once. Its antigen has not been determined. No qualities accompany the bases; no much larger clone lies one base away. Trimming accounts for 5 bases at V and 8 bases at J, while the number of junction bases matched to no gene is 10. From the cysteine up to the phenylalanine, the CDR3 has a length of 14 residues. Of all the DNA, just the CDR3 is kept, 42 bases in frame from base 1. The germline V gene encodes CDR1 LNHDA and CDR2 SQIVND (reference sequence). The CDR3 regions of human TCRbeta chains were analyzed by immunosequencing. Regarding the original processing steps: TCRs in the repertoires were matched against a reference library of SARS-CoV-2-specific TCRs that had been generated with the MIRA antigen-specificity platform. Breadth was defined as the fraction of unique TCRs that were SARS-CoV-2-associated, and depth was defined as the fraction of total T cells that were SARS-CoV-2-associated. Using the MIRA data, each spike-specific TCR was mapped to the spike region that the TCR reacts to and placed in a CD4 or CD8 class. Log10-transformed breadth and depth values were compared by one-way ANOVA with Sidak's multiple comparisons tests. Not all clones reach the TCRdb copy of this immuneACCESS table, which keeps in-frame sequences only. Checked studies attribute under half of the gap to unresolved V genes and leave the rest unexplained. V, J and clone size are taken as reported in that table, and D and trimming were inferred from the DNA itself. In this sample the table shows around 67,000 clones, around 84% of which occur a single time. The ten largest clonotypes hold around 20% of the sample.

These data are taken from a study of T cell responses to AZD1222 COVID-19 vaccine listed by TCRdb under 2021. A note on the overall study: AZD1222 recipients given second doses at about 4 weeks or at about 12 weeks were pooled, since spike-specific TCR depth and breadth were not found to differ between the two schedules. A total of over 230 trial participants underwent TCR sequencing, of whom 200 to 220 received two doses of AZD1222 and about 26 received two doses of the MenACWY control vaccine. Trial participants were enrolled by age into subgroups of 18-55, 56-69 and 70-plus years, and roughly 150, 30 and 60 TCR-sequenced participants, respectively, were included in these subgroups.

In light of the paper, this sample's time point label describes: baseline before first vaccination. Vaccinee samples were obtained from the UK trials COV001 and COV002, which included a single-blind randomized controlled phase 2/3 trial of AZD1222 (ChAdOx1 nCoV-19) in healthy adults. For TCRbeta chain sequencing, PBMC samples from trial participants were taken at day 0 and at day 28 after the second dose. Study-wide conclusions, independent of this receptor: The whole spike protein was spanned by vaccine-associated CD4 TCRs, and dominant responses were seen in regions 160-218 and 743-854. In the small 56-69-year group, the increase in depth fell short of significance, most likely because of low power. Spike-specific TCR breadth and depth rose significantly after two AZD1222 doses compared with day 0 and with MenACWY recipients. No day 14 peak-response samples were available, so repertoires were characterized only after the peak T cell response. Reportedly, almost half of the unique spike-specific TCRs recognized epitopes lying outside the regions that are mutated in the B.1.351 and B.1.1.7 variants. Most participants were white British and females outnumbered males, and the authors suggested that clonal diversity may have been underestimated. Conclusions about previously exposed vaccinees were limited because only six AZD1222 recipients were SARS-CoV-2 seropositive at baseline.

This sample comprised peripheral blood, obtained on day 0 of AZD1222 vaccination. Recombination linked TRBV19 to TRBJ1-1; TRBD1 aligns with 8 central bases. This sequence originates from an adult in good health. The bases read TGTGCCAGTAGTCCATCCGAGGGACAGGCCGAAGCTTTCTTT. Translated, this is CASSPSEGQAEAFF.